This TCR beta chain was captured in a study of blood T cell repertoires in COVID-19. Study-wide context: T cells, B-cell-depleted T cells, or PBMCs provided the cDNA or gDNA that served as material.

This table comes from immunoSEQ multiplex PCR, and its TCRdb copy is limited to in-frame clones, with some not included. The repertoire holds over 45,000 clones, with 88% as singletons. Sequencing input: peripheral blood. This clonotype was obtained from a man aged 55 to 69 with active COVID-19.

This CDR3 reads CASSIKGGGRSNQPQHF. CDR3 coding DNA: TGTGCCAGTAGTATTAAAGGAGGAGGCCGGTCCAATCAGCCCCAGCATTTT. The chain has TRBV19 and TRBJ1-5; D ambiguous. The CDR3 has 17 amino acids. V gave up 3 bases and J gave up 3 bases, with 18 bases separating them. In germline, CDR1 is LNHDA, CDR2 SQIVND (reference sequence).